Listed below are T cell receptor beta chains from one sample, sequenced in a study of molecular identifiers for immune sequencing clone quantification. One entry per CDR3 protein results from TCRdb running MiXCR on the PCR reads. The sample includes fewer than 350,000 distinct CDR3 sequences, about a fifth of them seen just once. The sequenced sample was naive CD8+ T cells from blood, with Jurkat cell RNA spiked in. The receptors here all came from a human donor in good health. Some libraries in this study had Jurkat cell RNA spiked in. The CDR3 runs from the conserved cysteine through the conserved F or W. Fields, in order: clone size, J gene, V gene, D gene, CDR3 DNA, CDR3 protein. A D gene is named only where the DNA matches it firmly. A clone size is listed for some rows: how often the clone was seen (once, few, many), or a class if it is expanded.

many	TRBJ2-7	TRBV19	NA	TGTGCCAGTAGTAATGGGCACTCCTACGAGCAGTACTTC	CASSNGHSYEQYF
many	TRBJ1-1	TRBV6-5	NA	TGTGCCAGCAGTTACTCGTGGCAGCAAATCGCTGAAGCTTTCTTT	CASSYSWQQIAEAFF
many	TRBJ2-3	TRBV5-1	TRBD2	TGCGCCAGCAGCCAGACTAGCGGCTACACAGATACGCAGTATTTT	CASSQTSGYTDTQYF
many	TRBJ2-1	TRBV29-1	TRBD2	TGCAGCGTGACAACTAGCGGGACCTACAATGAGCAGTTCTTC	CSVTTSGTYNEQFF
many	TRBJ2-1	TRBV19	NA	TGTGCCAGTAGTCCCCCCCCGGTGAGCTCCTACAATGAGCAGTTCTTC	CASSPPPVSSYNEQFF
many	TRBJ1-1	TRBV29-1	TRBD1	TGCAGCGTTGAAAACACCGGGACAGCCCCAGGGGCTTTCTTT	CSVENTGTAPGAFF
many	TRBJ2-7	TRBV11-2	NA	TGTGCCAGCAGCCTCGGGACTCCCTACGAGCAGTACTTC	CASSLGTPYEQYF
many	TRBJ2-1	TRBV7-2	NA	TGTGCCAGCAGCCCGCAGTTCTTC	CASSPQFF
many	TRBJ2-3	TRBV27	NA	TGTGCCAGCAGTTTAGATGGGAGGTCGGATACGCAGTATTTT	CASSLDGRSDTQYF
many	TRBJ2-4	TRBV7-9	NA	TGTGCCAGCAGCGCAGGGGCGGGGACTCTGTACTTC	CASSAGAGTLYF
many	TRBJ2-7	TRBV27	TRBD2	TGTGCCAGCAGTTTTAGAGTAGCGGGAGCCTACGAGCAGTACTTC	CASSFRVAGAYEQYF
many	TRBJ2-3	TRBV12-3/TRBV12-4	TRBD1	TGTGCCAGCAGTTTATCACCAGGGGGAGCAGATACGCAGTATTTT	CASSLSPGGADTQYF
NA	TRBJ1-1	TRBV5-1	NA	TGCGCCAGCAGTTACGGGGGCGTCATGAACACTGAAGCTTTCTTT	CASSYGGVMNTEAFF
few	TRBJ2-3	TRBV5-5	NA	TGTGCCAGCAGCTCACAAAGACAGAGATCCACAGATACGCAGTATTTT	CASSSQRQRSTDTQYF
many	TRBJ1-1	TRBV4-1	NA	TGCGCCAGCAGCCAAGATGGGACCGACACTGAAGCTTTCTTT	CASSQDGTDTEAFF
many	TRBJ1-4	TRBV6-1	NA	TGTGCCAGCAGTGGCCCGACAACAACTAATGAAAAACTGTTTTTT	CASSGPTTTNEKLFF
NA	TRBJ1-2	TRBV27	TRBD1	TGTGCCAGCAGTTACTCCGCTGGACAGGGAAAGAGCTATGGCTACACCTTC	CASSYSAGQGKSYGYTF
NA	TRBJ1-2	TRBV7-9	NA	TGTGTCAGCAGCAAAACCGAGCACTATGGCTACACCTTC	CVSSKTEHYGYTF
NA	TRBJ2-5	TRBV19	TRBD1	TGTGCCAGTAGTACGGGACAGGACCTGGAGACCCAGTACTTC	CASSTGQDLETQYF
NA	TRBJ2-7	TRBV27	TRBD1	TGTGCCAGCAGTTTAGGGCCAGGATCCGGGACAGCCGAGCAGTACTTC	CASSLGPGSGTAEQYF
many	TRBJ2-7	TRBV19	NA	TGTGCCAGTAGTATTGGAGTGCCCTACGAGCAGTACTTC	CASSIGVPYEQYF
few	TRBJ2-7	TRBV4-1	NA	TGCGCCAGCAGCCAAGTGGGGCTCGGATACGAGCAGTACTTC	CASSQVGLGYEQYF
few	TRBJ2-7	TRBV20-1	NA	TGCAGTGCTAGAGATAAGGATCAGATCTACTACGAGCAGTACTTC	CSARDKDQIYYEQYF
few	TRBJ2-6	TRBV2	NA	TGTGCCAGCGGCCCTAAGGGGGGAGACTCTGGGGCCAACGTCCTGACTTTC	CASGPKGGDSGANVLTF
few	TRBJ1-1	TRBV10-3	TRBD1	TGTGCCATGGGACAGGGACCCGCCGGGGCTGAAGCTTTCTTT	CAMGQGPAGAEAFF
few	TRBJ1-1	TRBV16	NA	TGTGCCAGCAGCCAATCCCAAACAGGAACTGAAGCTTTCTTT	CASSQSQTGTEAFF
few	TRBJ2-1	TRBV23-1	TRBD1	TGCGCCAGCAGTCAACCGACAGGGTCTCGCAATGAGCAGTTCTTC	CASSQPTGSRNEQFF
few	TRBJ1-2	TRBV6-5	NA	TGTGCCAGCAGTTACTCTGGGGATTACTATGGCTACACCTTC	CASSYSGDYYGYTF
many	TRBJ2-5	TRBV4-1	NA	TGCGCCAGCAGCCGATCGACAGGCCCTAATCGACAAGAGACCCAGTACTTC	CASSRSTGPNRQETQYF
few	TRBJ2-2	TRBV19	TRBD2	TGTGCCAGTAGTATTGGCGGGAGAGGTACCGGGGAGCTGTTTTTT	CASSIGGRGTGELFF